The TCR beta chain described here comes from a study of OX40 agonist ivuxolimab in advanced cancers. Relative to its sample, this clone is large. Other DNA sequences of this sample code for an identical CDR3. The protocol was immunoSEQ multiplex PCR, while the TCRdb copy is restricted to in-frame clones and leaves out a portion. Among about 22,000 clones, 80% to 90% were seen once, and the ten largest hold approximately 28%. V dropped 6 bases and J dropped 4 bases, with 9 bases sitting between them. From germline, CDR1 is MGHDK and CDR2 SYGVNS. This CDR3 is built from 12 residues. V usage is TRBV25-1 and J usage is TRBJ1-1, with D uncertain. Sample: CD4+ or CD8+ T cells sorted from blood, taken in a trial of the OX40 agonist ivuxolimab. The receptor's source is an adult with an advanced solid tumor such as melanoma, head and neck, liver or kidney cancer. The CDR3 reads CASSPRGTEAFF. The CDR3 DNA reads TGTGCCAGCAGCCCTCGGGGCACTGAAGCTTTCTTT.